This record concerns one T cell receptor beta chain sequence. CDR1 is MNHEY and CDR2 is SMNVEV in the germline V gene (reference sequence). The germline V and J ends were trimmed by 0 bases and 1 base, with 9 bases remaining between them. The CDR3 has 15 amino acids. The data belong to a study of CD8 T cells in Susac syndrome. The RNA, 0.5 to 1 ug, was put through reverse transcription using random hexamers. Amplification of the TCR beta CDR3 was carried out by immunoSEQ multiplex PCR, which spanned a total of 54 Vbeta and 13 Jbeta segments. TCRdb redid the calling of the immunoSEQ multiplex PCR reads with MiXCR, one entry per CDR3 protein. The profile shows about 300,000 distinct CDR3 sequences, 85% of them singletons. From blood CD8+ and CD4+ T cells, TCR beta sequences were generated. While CD8+ and CD4+ T cells were isolated negatively, TEMRA cells were enriched by FACS.

The J gene is TRBJ1-1, the V gene TRBV27; D is perhaps TRBD1 (5 bases). The sequenced material came from CD8+ T cells from PBMCs. This clonotype originated in a human donor with multiple sclerosis. CDR3 DNA sequence: TGTGCCAGCAGTTTATCCCAGAGGGGGAACACTGAAGCTTTCTTT. This translates into CASSLSQRGNTEAFF.